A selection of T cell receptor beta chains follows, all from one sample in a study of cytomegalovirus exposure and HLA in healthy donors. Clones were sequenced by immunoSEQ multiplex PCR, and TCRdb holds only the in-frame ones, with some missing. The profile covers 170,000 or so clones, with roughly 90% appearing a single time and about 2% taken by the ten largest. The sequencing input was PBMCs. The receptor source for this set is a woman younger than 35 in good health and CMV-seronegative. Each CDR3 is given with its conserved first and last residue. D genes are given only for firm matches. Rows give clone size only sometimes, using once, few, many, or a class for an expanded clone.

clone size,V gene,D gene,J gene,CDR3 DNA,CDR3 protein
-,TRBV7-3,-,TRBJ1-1,TGTGCCAGCAGCGTTACAGTAAACACTGAAGCTTTCTTT,CASSVTVNTEAFF
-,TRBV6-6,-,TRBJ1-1,TGTGCCAGCAGTTTGCGGGAGTACACTGAAGCTTTCTTT,CASSLREYTEAFF
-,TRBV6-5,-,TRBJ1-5,TGTGCCAGCGGCAGGTCGAATCAGCCCCAGCATTTT,CASGRSNQPQHF
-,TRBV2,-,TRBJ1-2,TGTGCCAGCAGTGAGGAACAGGACTATGGCTACACCTTC,CASSEEQDYGYTF
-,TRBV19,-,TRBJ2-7,TGTGCCAGTAGCGTAACCGGGACAACTTACGAGCAGTACTTC,CASSVTGTTYEQYF
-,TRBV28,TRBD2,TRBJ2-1,TGTGCCAGCAGTCCCACTAGCGGGAGGGAGAATGAGCAGTTCTTC,CASSPTSGRENEQFF
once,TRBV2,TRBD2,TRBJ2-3,TGTGCCAGCAGCACTAGCGGGGGTGGAGATACGCAGTATTTT,CASSTSGGGDTQYF
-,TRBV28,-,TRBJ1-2,TGTGCCAGCAGTACCCCCCGGACAGATAACTATGGCTACACCTTC,CASSTPRTDNYGYTF
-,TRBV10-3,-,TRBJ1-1,TGTGCCATCAGTGAGTCGATTGGGCGGGAAACTGGGACTGAAGCTTTCTTT,CAISESIGRETGTEAFF
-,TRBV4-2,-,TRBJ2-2,TGTGCCAGCAGCCCATACACCGGGGAGCTGTTTTTT,CASSPYTGELFF
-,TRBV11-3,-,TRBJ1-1,TGTGCCAGCGCCAGGGGCATGAACACTGAAGCTTTCTTT,CASARGMNTEAFF
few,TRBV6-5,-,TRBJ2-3,TGTGCCAGCACAGCCCGGGTGGAGGATACGCAGTATTTT,CASTARVEDTQYF
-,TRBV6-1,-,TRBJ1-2,TGTGCCAGCAGTGAAAGGAGCTATGGCTACACCTTC,CASSERSYGYTF
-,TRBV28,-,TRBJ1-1,TGTGCCAGCAGTTTAATGGCGGAAAACACTGAAGCTTTCTTT,CASSLMAENTEAFF
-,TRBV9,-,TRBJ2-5,TGTGCCAGCAGCGTAGAGCGTTTAGGGACCCAGTACTTC,CASSVERLGTQYF
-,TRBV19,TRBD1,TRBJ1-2,TGTGCCAGTAGCCCCGGACAGGTCTATGGCTACACCTTC,CASSPGQVYGYTF
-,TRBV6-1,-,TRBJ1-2,TGTGCCACGGGGGTATATGGCTACACCTTC,CATGVYGYTF
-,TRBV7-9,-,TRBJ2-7,TGTGCCAGCAGCTTAGAGGCAGGAAACTACGAGCAGTACTTC,CASSLEAGNYEQYF
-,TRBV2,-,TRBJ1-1,TGTGCCACCCGGCGACGGGGAAGGACTGAAGCTTTCTTT,CATRRRGRTEAFF
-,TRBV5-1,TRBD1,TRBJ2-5,TGCGCCAGCAGCCCCGGGACAGAAGAGACCCAGTACTTC,CASSPGTEETQYF
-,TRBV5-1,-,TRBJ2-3,TGCGCCAGCAGCCCCAGGGGTTTAACAGATACGCAGTATTTT,CASSPRGLTDTQYF
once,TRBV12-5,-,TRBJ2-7,TGTGCTAGTGGTTTGGTCCTACGCCCCCTTCTTCACGAGCAGTACTTC,CASGLVLRPLLHEQYF
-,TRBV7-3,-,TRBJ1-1,TGTGCCAGCAGCGCTCGGGGGAACACTGAAGCTTTCTTT,CASSARGNTEAFF
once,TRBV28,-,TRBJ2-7,TGTGCCAGCAGTTTACGACTAGTCTCCTACGAGCAGTACTTC,CASSLRLVSYEQYF
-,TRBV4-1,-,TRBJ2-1,TGCGCCAGCAGGCTGACACCAACCTACAATGAGCAGTTCTTC,CASRLTPTYNEQFF
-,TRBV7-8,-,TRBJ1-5,TGTGCCAGCAGCTTCGGACAGTTAAATCAGCCCCAGCATTTT,CASSFGQLNQPQHF
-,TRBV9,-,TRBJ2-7,TGTGCCAGCAGCGCCCTCTACGAGCAGTACTTC,CASSALYEQYF
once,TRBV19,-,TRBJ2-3,TGTGCCAGTAGTATAGGGGGGGGCGATACGCAGTATTTT,CASSIGGGDTQYF
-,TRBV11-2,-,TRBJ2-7,TGTGCCAGCAGCTTAGATTCTAACTCAGGGGAGCAGTACTTC,CASSLDSNSGEQYF
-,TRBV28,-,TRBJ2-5,TGTGCCAGCAGTTTAGTGGGGGCGCGGGAAGAGACCCAGTACTTC,CASSLVGAREETQYF
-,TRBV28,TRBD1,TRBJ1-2,TGTGCCAGCAGTGCGGGACAGGGATTATACTATGGCTACACCTTC,CASSAGQGLYYGYTF
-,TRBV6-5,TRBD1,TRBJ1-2,TGTGCCAGCAGTTATGTGGGGACAGGTCATGGCTACACCTTC,CASSYVGTGHGYTF
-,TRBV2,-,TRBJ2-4,TGTGCCAGCAGTGGGACAGAAAACATTCAGTACTTC,CASSGTENIQYF
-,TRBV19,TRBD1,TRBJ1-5,TGTGCCAGTAGTATCACGGCCAGGGGGTATCAGCCCCAGCATTTT,CASSITARGYQPQHF
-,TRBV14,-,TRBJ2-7,TGTGCCAGCAGCCGCTCGGGGGGCAGGGCCTCCTACGAGCAGTACTTC,CASSRSGGRASYEQYF
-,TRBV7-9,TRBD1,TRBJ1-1,TGTGCCAGCAGCTGGGACAGGGCAGAAGCTTTCTTT,CASSWDRAEAFF
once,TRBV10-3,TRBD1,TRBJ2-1,TGTGCCATCAGTGAGCCCGGTTCCAGGACAGGGAGATACAATGAGCAGTTCTTC,CAISEPGSRTGRYNEQFF
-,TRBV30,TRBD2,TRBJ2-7,TGTGCCTGGAGTGAGGGACTAGAGTACGAGCAGTACTTC,CAWSEGLEYEQYF
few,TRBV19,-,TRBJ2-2,TGTGCCTCAACCGGAGGGGGGGAGCTGTTTTTT,CASTGGGELFF
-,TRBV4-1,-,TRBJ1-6,TGCGCCAGCAGCAATGGACAGTATAATTCACCCCTCCACTTT,CASSNGQYNSPLHF
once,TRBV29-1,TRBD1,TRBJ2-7,TGCAGCGTGACTACCGGGACAGGGTTCCACGAGCAGTACTTC,CSVTTGTGFHEQYF
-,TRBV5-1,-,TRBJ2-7,TGCGCCAGCGGAGACCACTCAAGCTCCTACGAGCAGTACTTC,CASGDHSSSYEQYF